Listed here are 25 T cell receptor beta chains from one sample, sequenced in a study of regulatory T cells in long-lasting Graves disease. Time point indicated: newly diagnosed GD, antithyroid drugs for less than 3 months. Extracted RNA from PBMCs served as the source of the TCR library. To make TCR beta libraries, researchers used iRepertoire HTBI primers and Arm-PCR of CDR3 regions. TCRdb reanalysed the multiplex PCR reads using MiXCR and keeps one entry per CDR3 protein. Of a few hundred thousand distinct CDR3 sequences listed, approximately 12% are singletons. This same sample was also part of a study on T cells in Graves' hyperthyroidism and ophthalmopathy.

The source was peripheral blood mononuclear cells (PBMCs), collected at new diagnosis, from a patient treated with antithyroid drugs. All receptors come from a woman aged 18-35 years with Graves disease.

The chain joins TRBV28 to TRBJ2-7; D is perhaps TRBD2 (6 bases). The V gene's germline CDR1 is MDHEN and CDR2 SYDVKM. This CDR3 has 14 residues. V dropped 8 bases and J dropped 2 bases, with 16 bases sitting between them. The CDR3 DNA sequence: TGTGCCAGCGAGGGAGCGGGCCTTACCTACGAGCAGTACTTC. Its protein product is CASEGAGLTYEQYF. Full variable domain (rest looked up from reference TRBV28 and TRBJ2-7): DVKVTQSSRYLVKRTGEKVFLECVQDMDHENMFWYRQDPGLGLRLIYFSYDVKMKEKGDIPEGYSVSREKKERFSLILESASTNQTSMYLCASEGAGLTYEQYFGPGTRLTVT.

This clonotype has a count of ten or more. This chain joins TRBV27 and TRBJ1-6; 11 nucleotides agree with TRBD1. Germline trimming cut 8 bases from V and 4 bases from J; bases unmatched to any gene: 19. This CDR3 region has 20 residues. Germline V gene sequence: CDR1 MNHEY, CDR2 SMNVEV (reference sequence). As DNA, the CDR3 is TGTGCCAGCCGGGACAGGGGGTTTGGTGCAGGTCGCGTATATAATTCACCCCTCCACTTT. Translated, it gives CASRDRGFGAGRVYNSPLHF.

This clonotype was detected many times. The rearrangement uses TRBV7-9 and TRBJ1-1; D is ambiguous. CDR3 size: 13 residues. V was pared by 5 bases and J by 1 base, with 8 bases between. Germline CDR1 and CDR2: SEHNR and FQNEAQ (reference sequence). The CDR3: CASSPGENTEAFF. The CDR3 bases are TGTGCCAGCAGCCCCGGGGAGAACACTGAAGCTTTCTTT.

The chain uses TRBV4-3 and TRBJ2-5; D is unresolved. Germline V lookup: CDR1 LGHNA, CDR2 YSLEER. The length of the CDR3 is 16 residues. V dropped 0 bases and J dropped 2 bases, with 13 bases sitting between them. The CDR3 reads CASSQDWGYAQETQYF. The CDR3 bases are TGCGCCAGCAGCCAAGATTGGGGTTACGCGCAAGAGACCCAGTACTTC.

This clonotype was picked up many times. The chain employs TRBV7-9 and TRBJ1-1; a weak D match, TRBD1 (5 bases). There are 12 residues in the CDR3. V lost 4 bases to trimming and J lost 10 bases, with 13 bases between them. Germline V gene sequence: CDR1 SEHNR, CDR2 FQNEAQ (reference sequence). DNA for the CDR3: TGTGCCAGCAGCTCCTCGGGGGAGATAGCTTTCTTT. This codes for CASSSSGEIAFF.

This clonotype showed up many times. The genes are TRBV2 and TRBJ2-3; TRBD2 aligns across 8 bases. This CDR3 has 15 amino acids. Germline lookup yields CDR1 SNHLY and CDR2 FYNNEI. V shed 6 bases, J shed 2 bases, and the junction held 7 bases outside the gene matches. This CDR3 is CASRQTSGYTDTQYF. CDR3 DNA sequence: TGTGCCAGCAGACAAACTAGCGGCTACACAGATACGCAGTATTTT.

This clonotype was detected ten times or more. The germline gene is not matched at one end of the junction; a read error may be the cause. The CDR3 DNA reads as TGTGCCAGCAGCCTAGCAGAGGTCAACTATGGCTACACCTTC. Amino acid sequence: CASSLAEVNYGYTF. The J gene is TRBJ1-2, the V gene TRBV7-2; D is uncertain. The CDR3 has 14 residues. Germline V lookup: CDR1 SGHTA, CDR2 FQGNSA.

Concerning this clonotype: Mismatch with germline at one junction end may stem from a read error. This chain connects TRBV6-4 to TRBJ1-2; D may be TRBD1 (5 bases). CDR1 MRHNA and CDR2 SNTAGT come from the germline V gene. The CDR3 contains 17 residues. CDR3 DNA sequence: TGTGCCAGCAGTTACTCGCCACAGGTCCCCGCTAACTATGGCTACACCTTC. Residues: CASSYSPQVPANYGYTF.

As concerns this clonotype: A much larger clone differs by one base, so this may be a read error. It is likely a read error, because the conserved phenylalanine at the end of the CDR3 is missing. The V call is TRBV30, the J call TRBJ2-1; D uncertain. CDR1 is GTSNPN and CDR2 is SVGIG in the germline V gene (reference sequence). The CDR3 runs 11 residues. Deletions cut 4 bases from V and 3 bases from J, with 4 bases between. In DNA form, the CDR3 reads TGTGCCTGGACCTACTACAATGAGCAGTTCTCC. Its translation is CAWTYYNEQFS.

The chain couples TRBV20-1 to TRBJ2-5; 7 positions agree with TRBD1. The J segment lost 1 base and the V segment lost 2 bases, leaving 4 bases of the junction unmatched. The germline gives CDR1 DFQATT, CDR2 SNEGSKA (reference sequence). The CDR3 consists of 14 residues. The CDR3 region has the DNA TGCAGTGCTAGACAGGGGACAGCCCAAGAGACCCAGTACTTC. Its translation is CSARQGTAQETQYF.

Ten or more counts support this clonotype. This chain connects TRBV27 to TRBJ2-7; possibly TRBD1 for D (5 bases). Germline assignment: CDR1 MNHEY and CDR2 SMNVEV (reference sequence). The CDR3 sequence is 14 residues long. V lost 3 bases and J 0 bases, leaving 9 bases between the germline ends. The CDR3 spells CASSLTDSSYEQYF. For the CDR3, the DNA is TGTGCCAGCAGTTTGACAGACAGCTCCTACGAGCAGTACTTC.

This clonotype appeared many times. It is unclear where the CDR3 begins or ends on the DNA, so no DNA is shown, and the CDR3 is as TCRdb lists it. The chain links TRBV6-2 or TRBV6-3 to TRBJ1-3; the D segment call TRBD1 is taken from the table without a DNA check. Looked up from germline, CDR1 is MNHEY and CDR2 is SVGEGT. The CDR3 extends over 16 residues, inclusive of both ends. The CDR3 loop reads CASSYSLDKTTHTIYF.

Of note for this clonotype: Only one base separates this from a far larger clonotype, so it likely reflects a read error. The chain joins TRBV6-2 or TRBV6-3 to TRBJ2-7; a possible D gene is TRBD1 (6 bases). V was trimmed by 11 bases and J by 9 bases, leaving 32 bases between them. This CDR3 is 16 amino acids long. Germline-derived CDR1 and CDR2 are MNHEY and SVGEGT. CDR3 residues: CACTGTSSRPLDGQYF. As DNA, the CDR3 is TGTGCCTGTACCGGGACATCATCTCGCCCTCTGGACGGGCAGTACTTC.

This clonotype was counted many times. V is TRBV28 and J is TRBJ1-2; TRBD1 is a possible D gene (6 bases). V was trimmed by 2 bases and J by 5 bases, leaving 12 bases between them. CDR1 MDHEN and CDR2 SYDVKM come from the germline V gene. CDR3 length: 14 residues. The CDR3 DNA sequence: TGTGCCAGCAGTTTAGGGTACAGGGAGTATGGCTACACCTTC. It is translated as CASSLGYREYGYTF.

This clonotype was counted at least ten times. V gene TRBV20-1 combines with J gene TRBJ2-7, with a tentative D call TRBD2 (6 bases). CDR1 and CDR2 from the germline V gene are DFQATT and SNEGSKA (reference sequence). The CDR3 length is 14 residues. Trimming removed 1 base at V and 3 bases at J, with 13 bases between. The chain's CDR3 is CSARGLERDYEQYF. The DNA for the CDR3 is TGCAGTGCTAGAGGACTAGAACGTGACTACGAGCAGTACTTC.

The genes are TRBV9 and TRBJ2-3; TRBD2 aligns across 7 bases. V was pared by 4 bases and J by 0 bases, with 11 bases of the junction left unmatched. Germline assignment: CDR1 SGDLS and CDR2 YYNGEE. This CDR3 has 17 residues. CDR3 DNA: TGTGCCAGCAGCCAGTTTGGGGGGGGGGAAAGCACAGATACGCAGTATTTT. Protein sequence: CASSQFGGGESTDTQYF.

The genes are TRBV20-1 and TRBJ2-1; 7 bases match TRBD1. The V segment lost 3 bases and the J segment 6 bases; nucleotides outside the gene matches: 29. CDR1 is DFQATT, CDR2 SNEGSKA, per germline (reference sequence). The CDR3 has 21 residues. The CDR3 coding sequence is TGCAGTGCTAGGGGCGGGCTCGAGACAGGGAAGCCGGGACAAAGATCCAATGAGCAGTTCTTC. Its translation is CSARGGLETGKPGQRSNEQFF.

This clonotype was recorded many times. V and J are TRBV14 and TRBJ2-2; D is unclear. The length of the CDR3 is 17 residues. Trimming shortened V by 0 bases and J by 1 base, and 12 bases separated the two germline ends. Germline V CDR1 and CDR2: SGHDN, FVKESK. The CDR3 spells CASSQEYVGWNTGELFF. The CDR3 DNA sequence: TGTGCCAGCAGCCAAGAGTACGTCGGATGGAACACCGGGGAGCTGTTTTTT. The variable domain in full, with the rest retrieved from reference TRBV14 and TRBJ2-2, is EAGVTQFPSHSVIEKGQTVTLRCDPISGHDNLYWYRRVMGKEIKFLLHFVKESKQDESGMPNNRFLAERTGGTYSTLKVQPAELEDSGVYFCASSQEYVGWNTGELFFGEGSRLTVL.

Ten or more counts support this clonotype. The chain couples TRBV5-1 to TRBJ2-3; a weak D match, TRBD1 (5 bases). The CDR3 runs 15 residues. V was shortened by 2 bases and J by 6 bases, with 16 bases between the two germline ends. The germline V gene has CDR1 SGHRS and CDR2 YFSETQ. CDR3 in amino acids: CASSFGRQGMDTQYF. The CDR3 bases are TGCGCCAGCAGCTTTGGACGGCAGGGAATGGATACGCAGTATTTT.

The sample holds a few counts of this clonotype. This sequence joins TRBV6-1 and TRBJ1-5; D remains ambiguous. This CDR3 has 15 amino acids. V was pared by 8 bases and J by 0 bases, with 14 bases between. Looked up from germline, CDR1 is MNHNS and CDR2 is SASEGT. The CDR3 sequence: CASALGPYSNQPQHF. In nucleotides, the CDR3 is TGTGCCAGCGCCCTCGGCCCTTATAGCAATCAGCCCCAGCATTTT.

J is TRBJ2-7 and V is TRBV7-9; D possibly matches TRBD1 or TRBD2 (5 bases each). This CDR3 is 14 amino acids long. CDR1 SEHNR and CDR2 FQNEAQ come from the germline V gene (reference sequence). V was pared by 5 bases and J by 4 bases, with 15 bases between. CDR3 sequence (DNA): TGTGCCAGCAGCGGTCCGGGACGGCCTTACGAGCAGTACGTC. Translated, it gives CASSGPGRPYEQYV.

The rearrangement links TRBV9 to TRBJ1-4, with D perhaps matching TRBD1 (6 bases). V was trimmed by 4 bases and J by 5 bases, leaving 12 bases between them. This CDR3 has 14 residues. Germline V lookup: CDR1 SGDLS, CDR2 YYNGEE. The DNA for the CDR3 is TGTGCCAGCAGCCCGGGGACACCGAATGAAAAACTGTTTTTT. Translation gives CASSPGTPNEKLFF.

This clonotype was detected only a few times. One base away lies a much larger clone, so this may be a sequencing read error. The CDR3 spells CASSLDGGVNYVQYF. The DNA of the CDR3 is TGTGCCAGCAGCTTAGACGGGGGCGTCAACTACGTGCAGTACTTC. This rearrangement joins TRBV13 to TRBJ2-5; D tentatively fits TRBD1 or TRBD2 (6 bases each). From germline, CDR1 is PRHDT and CDR2 FYEKMQ (reference sequence). Trimming took off 1 base at V and 11 bases at J, with 20 bases between the two ends. CDR3 length: 15 residues.

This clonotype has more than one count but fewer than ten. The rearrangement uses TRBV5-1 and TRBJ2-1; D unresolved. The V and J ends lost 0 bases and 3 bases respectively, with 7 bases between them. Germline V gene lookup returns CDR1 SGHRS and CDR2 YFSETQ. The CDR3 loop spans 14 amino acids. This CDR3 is CASSLAADYNEQFF. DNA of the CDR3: TGCGCCAGCAGCTTGGCCGCAGACTACAATGAGCAGTTCTTC.

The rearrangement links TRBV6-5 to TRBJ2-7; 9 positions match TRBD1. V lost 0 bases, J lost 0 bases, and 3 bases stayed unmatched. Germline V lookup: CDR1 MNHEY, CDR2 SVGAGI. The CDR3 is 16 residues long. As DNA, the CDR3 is TGTGCCAGCAGTTACTCATGGACAGGGGCCTCCTACGAGCAGTACTTC. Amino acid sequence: CASSYSWTGASYEQYF.